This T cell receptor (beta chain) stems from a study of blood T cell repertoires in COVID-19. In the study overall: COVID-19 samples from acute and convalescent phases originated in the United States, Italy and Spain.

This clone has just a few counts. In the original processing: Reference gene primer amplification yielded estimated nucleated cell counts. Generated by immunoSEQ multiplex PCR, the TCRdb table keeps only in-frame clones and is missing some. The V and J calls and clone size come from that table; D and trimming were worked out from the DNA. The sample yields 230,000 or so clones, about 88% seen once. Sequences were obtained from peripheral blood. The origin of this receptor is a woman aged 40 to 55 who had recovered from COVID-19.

The DNA for the CDR3 is TGTGCCAGCAGCCCCCGACAAAATGATGGCTACACCTTC. It yields the protein CASSPRQNDGYTF. This chain links TRBV4-2 with TRBJ1-2; D is unclear. The V end was cut by 4 bases, the J end by 6 bases, with 12 bases between. CDR1 LGHNA and CDR2 YNFKEQ come from the germline V gene. The CDR3 totals 13 residues.